This T cell receptor beta chain emerged from a study of T cell repertoires in aging, cancer and after chemotherapy. The template was genomic DNA from peripheral blood, not RNA. CDR1 is MNHEY, CDR2 SVGAGI, per germline. The CDR3 has 15 amino acids. J was trimmed by 7 bases and V by 4 bases; bases with no gene match: 5. Multiplex touch-down PCR with TRB-A/B primers amplified rearranged V-D-J TRB sequences. TCRdb analysed the multiplex PCR reads with MiXCR anew, one entry per CDR3 protein. The sample holds 10,000 to 13,000 distinct CDR3 sequences; 20% to 30% are singletons and the top ten take about 2.1%.

The genes are TRBV6-5 and TRBJ1-6, with 9 nucleotides matching TRBD1. The material sequenced was blood. This TCR was recovered from a human donor in good health. CDR3 protein: CASSSGTGWNSPLHF. The CDR3 nucleotides are TGTGCCAGCAGTTCGGGGACAGGGTGGAATTCACCCCTCCACTTT.